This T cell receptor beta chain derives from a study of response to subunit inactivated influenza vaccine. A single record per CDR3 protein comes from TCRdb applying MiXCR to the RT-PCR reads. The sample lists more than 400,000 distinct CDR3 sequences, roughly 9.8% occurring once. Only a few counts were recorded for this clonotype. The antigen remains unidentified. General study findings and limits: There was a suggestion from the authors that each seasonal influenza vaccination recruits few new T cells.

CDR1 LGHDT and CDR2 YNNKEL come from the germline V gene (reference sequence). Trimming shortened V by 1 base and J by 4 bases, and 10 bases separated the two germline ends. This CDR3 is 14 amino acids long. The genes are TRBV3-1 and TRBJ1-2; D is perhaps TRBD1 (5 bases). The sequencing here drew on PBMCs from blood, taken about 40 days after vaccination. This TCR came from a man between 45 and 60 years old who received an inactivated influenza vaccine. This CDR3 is CASSQAGLVYGYTF. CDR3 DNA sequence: TGTGCCAGCAGCCAAGCAGGGTTAGTCTATGGCTACACCTTC.